This T cell receptor (beta chain) was documented in a study of T cells in Graves' hyperthyroidism and ophthalmopathy. Using RNA transcripts as the source, TCR beta CDR3 regions were amplified. HTBI primers were used for first-round RT-PCR of the TCR CDR3. TCRdb reanalysed the multiplex PCR reads using MiXCR and keeps one entry per CDR3 protein. Seen here are some 620,000 distinct CDR3 sequences, around 15% observed once, and the top ten hold approximately 3.8%. Sequencing used blood. This TCR derives from a woman younger than 45 with Graves' hyperthyroidism.

The CDR3 nucleotides are TGTGCCAGCTCACCAGGGATAATATTAGCGGGCAATCAGCCCCAGCATTTT. As protein: CASSPGIILAGNQPQHF. This chain uses TRBV18 with TRBJ1-5; no firm D call. Deletions cut 2 bases from V and 2 bases from J, with 16 bases between. Germline CDR1 is KGHSH and CDR2 is LQKENI. CDR3 length: 17 amino acids.